This T cell receptor beta chain was identified in a study of shared T cell receptors in the human thymus. CDR3 size: 20 residues. Germline V gives CDR1 SGHDN, CDR2 FVKESK. With V trimmed by 0 bases and J by 8 bases, 24 bases remained unmatched. The assay was immunoSEQ multiplex PCR, and TCRdb's table has in-frame clones only and misses some. The sample records about 660,000 clones, approximately 87% being singletons. This clone has more than one count but fewer than ten. The same sample was also used in a study of human thymus T cells. That study reports: The study used thymus tissue resected during corrective heart surgery. In thymic and blood repertoires alike, V and J usage looked biased.

J is TRBJ1-2 and V is TRBV14, with 7 bases that match TRBD1. The material sequenced was thymocytes. The source of this sequence is a boy in the first two years of life with a congenital heart defect. CDR3 sequence: CASSQDLPTINRGQGKGYTF. CDR3 sequence (DNA): TGTGCCAGCAGCCAAGATCTCCCCACTATTAACAGGGGCCAGGGGAAGGGCTACACCTTC.